The sequence of this TCR beta chain was determined in a study of OX40 agonist ivuxolimab in advanced cancers. Study overall: Recorded diagnoses for dose-escalation patients were hepatocellular carcinoma, melanoma, renal cell or head and neck cancer.

Details on this clone: Its antigen is not known.

The germline gives CDR1 MNHEY, CDR2 SMNVEV (reference sequence). This CDR3 has 16 amino acids. V lost 2 bases and J lost 5; bases outside the gene matches: 11. Study outcomes and limitations: Expansion of clones was among the lowest in partial responders at 0.1-3.0 mg/kg. CD8+ T cells averaged more expanded clones than CD4+. Expanded peripheral T cell antigen specificity was not determined.

Some clones are missing from TCRdb's copy, which holds only in-frame ones; the method was immunoSEQ multiplex PCR. The sample has some 51,000 clones, 70% to 90% seen once. This chain links TRBV27 with TRBJ2-5, with 7 bases lining up with TRBD1. The input for sequencing was CD4+ or CD8+ T cells sorted from blood, taken in a trial of the OX40 agonist ivuxolimab. This clonotype was obtained from an adult with an advanced solid tumor such as melanoma, head and neck, liver or kidney cancer. The CDR3 DNA reads as TGTGCCAGCAGTTTAGGTGGCAGGGGGTCCGGGGAGACCCAGTACTTC. Protein sequence: CASSLGGRGSGETQYF.